This TCR beta chain emerged from a study of molecular identifiers for immune sequencing clone quantification (dated by TCRdb to the late 2010s). Context from the whole study: For a replicate experiment, RNA from around 20,000 or 99,000 naive CD8 T cells was divided into five aliquots, of which four were sequenced. CD8 T cells were used in a methods study to benchmark molecular-identifier clustering-based TCR repertoire sequencing (MIDCIRS) and TCR RNA copy counting.

General conclusions and limits of the study: When barcode sub-clustering was left out, chimeric consensus sequences inflated TCR diversity, with chimeras reaching as high as 47%. Spiked-in Jurkat TCR RNA equal to a single cell's worth was reported to be detectable even within one million naive CD8 T cells. Highly expanded clone sizes could be underestimated if identical TCR molecules share a barcode. Modeling gave about three recovered TCR RNA copies per cell versus 7.5 to 10 by digital PCR, implying roughly 30% capture efficiency. In CMV-specific effector cells, clones with more than 20 RNA copies accounted for over 99% of molecules, whereas in naive cells such clones accounted for under 1%. Spiked-in Jurkat TCR RNA (10 copies' worth), which is not part of the donor repertoire, was contained in the naive libraries.

This clonotype was recorded many times. No cognate antigen has been identified for it. No base qualities exist here, and no much larger clone lies one base off it. Libraries of naive CD8 T cells were built from anywhere between roughly 17,000 and 1,000,000 sorted cells, with 10%, 30% or 50% of the purified RNA used. On a BD FACSAria II, naive CD8 T cells were FACS-sorted as CD8+CD4-CCR7+CD45RA+ and collected into RLT Plus buffer. To test detection sensitivity, Jurkat RNA equal to around 10 TCR copies was added to samples of about 20,000-1,100,000 naive CD8 T cells. Enrichment of CD8 T cells was performed with RosetteSep CD8+ T Cell Enrichment Cocktail and Ficoll-Paque, after which ACK red cell lysis was carried out. Library preparation used PCR. The sequencer was a NextSeq 500. Bulk TCR libraries were made following a previously described method, with the TCR primers given in Table S5. The Qiagen AllPrep DNA/RNA kit was used to purify total RNA. Before any analysis, reads coming from multiple sequencing runs of the same library were combined into one pool. The source study handled its data this way. Reads were retained only if an exact TCR constant sequence was present, and the retained reads were trimmed to 150 nt and grouped according to their 12-nt molecular barcodes. Reads inside each barcode group were sub-clustered using a 15% Levenshtein threshold, and a quality-weighted consensus sequence was constructed for each RNA molecule. Non-functional sequences were removed, as were lower-count sequences one edit away from another. Based on a fit of two negative binomial distributions, barcode sub-clusters having less than 20% of the maximum read count were discarded. TCRdb passed the public sequencing reads through fastp at Q25 and MiXCR, retaining productive beta sequences. Here each entry gathers all rows of one CDR3 protein and keeps the most common genes and DNA. TCRdb, not the authors, supplied the V and J calls. The sample table lists around 94,000 distinct CDR3 sequences, 30% to 35% of them with a count of one. The top ten hold around a tenth of the sample.

This clonotype was obtained from a human donor in good health. Some libraries in this study had Jurkat cell RNA spiked in. The sequenced material came from naive CD8+ T cells from blood, with Jurkat cell RNA spiked in. This sample's cell subset or site label indicates: FACS-sorted CD8+CD4-CCR7+CD45RA+ naive T cells.

The CDR3 protein sequence reads: CASRVEGPQHF. The DNA is as follows: TGTGCCAGCAGGGTTGAGGGGCCCCAGCATTTT. The chain uses TRBV7-2 and TRBJ1-5; the D gene remains uncertain. Based on the germline V gene, the CDR1 and CDR2 sequences are SGHTA and FQGNSA. Deletion took 6 bases off V and 9 bases off J, with a span of 9 bases between the germline ends. The CDR3 runs 11 residues from the cysteine to the phenylalanine. Of the read, only the CDR3 DNA is kept; its 33 bases are in frame from base 1.